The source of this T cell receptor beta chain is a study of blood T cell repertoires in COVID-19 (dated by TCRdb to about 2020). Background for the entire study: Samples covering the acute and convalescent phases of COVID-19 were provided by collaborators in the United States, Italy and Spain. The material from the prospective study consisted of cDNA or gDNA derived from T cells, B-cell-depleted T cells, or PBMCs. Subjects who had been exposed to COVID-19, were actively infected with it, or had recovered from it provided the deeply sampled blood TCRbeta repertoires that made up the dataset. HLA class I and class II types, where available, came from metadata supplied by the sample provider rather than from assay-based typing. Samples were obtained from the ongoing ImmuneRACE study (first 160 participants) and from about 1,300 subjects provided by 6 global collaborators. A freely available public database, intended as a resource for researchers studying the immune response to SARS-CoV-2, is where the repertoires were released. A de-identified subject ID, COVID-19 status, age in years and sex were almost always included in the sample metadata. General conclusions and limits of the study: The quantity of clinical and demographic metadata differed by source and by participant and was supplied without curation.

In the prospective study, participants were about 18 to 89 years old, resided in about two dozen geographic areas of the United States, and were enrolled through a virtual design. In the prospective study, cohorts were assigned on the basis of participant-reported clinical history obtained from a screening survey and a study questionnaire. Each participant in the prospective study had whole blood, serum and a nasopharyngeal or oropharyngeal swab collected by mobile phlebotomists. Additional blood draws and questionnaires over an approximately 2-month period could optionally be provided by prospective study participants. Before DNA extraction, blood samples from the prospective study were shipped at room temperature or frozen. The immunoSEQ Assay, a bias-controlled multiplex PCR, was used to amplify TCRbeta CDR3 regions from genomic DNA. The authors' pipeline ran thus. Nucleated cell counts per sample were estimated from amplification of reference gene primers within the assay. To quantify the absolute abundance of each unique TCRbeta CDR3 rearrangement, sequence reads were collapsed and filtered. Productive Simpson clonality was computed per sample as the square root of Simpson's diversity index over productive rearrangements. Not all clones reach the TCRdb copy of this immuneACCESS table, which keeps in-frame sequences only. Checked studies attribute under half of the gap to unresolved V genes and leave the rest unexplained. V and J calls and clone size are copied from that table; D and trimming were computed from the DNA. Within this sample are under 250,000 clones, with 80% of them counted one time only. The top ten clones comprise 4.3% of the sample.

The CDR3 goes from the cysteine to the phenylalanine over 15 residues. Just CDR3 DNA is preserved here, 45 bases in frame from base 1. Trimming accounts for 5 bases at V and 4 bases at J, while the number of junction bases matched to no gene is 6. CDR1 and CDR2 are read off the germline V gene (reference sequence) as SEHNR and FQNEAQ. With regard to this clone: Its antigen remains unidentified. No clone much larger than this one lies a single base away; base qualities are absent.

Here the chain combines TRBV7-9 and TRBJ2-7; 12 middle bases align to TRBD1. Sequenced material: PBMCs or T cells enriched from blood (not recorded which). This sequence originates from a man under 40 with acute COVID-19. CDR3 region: CASSLRDRGHYEQYF. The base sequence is TGTGCCAGCAGCCTTCGGGACAGGGGGCATTACGAGCAGTACTTC. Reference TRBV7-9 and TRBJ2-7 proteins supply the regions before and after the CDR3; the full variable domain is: DTGVSQNPRHKITKRGQNVTFRCDPISEHNRLYWYRQTLGQGPEFLTYFQNEAQLEKSRLLSDRFSAERPKGSFSTLEIQRTEQGDSAMYLCASSLRDRGHYEQYFGPGTRLTVT.